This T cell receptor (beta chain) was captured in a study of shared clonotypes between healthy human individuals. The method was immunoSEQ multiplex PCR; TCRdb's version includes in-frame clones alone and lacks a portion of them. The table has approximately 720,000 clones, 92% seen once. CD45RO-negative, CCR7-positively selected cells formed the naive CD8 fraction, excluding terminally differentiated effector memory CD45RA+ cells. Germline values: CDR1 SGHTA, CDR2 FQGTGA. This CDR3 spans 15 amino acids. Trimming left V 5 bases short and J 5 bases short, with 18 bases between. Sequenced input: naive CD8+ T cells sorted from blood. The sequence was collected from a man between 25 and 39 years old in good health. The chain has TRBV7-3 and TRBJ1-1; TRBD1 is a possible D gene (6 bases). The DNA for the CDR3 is TGTGCCAGCAGCCCGGTGGGGGGGCGCGGGACTGAAGCTTTCTTT. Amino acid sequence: CASSPVGGRGTEAFF.